The T cell receptor beta chain described here comes from a study of OX40 agonist ivuxolimab in advanced cancers. About the research overall: Dosing consisted of intravenous ivuxolimab at 0.01 to 10 mg/kg every 2 weeks. Study-wide points: Dose levels from 0.1 to 3.0 mg/kg saw CD4+ and CD8+ blood T cells expand clonally by week 6. Fewer expanded clones were found on average in CD4+ than in CD8+ T cells.

As concerns this clone: The antigen is not known.

Germline lookup yields CDR1 MDHEN and CDR2 SYDVKM. V dropped 5 bases and J dropped 3 bases, with 22 bases sitting between them. This CDR3 comprises 17 residues. Only in-frame clones appear in the TCRdb table, and some are missing; sequencing was by immunoSEQ multiplex PCR. The top ten clones hold under 0.5% of a sample with approximately 44,000 clones, about 90% of them seen once. Sequenced material: CD4+ or CD8+ T cells sorted from blood, taken in a trial of the OX40 agonist ivuxolimab. The sequence came from an adult with an advanced solid tumor such as melanoma, head and neck, liver or kidney cancer. V usage is TRBV28 and J usage is TRBJ1-2, with D unclear. The CDR3 sequence is CASSPYPRVGKHYGYTF. The CDR3 DNA follows: TGTGCCAGCAGTCCCTACCCTCGAGTGGGGAAACACTATGGCTACACCTTC.